The 27 T cell receptor beta chains below all came from one sample that was sequenced in a study of blood T cells in healthy people across ages. Next came a second PCR, run for about 7 to 11 cycles, which used a sample-barcoded 5' primer along with a J-beta primer mix. MiXCR, run by TCRdb on the 5' RACE reads, gives a single entry per CDR3 protein. The data show 1.5 million to 2 million distinct CDR3 sequences, less than 50% seen once. The sample was blood. These receptors came from a woman aged 40 to 50 in good health.

This clonotype has just a few counts. V and J are TRBV3-1 and TRBJ1-2; D call uncertain. Trimming cost V 4 bases and J 2 bases, with 11 bases left between them. CDR1 is LGHDT and CDR2 is YNNKEL in the germline V gene (reference sequence). The CDR3 runs 14 residues. CDR3 nucleotides: TGTGCCAGCAGCCTACAACTTGGAAACTATGGCTACACCTTC. This encodes CASSLQLGNYGYTF.

J is TRBJ2-7 and V is TRBV7-8; D assignment may be TRBD1 or TRBD2 (5 bases each). CDR3 length: 16 residues. Trimming stripped 1 base from V and 2 bases from J, with 15 bases between. CDR1 and CDR2 (germline): SGHVS, FQNEAQ. In DNA form, the CDR3 reads TGTGCCAGCAGCTTAGGGGGAGTGTTGGGGGCCTACGAGCAGTACTTC. This codes for CASSLGGVLGAYEQYF.

This clonotype has more than one count but fewer than ten. The CDR3 loop reads CASSPVHTDTEAFF. Written as DNA, the CDR3 is TGTGCCAGCTCACCAGTTCACACGGACACTGAAGCTTTCTTT. The J gene is TRBJ1-1, the V gene TRBV18, with D unresolved. Germline CDR1 and CDR2: KGHSH and LQKENI. Deletions cut 2 bases from V and 3 bases from J, with 10 bases between. CDR3 size: 14 residues.

The CDR3, as DNA: TGTGCCAGCAGGTTAAGGGGCGCGGCGAACTATGGCTACACCTTC. It is translated as CASRLRGAANYGYTF. This rearrangement joins TRBV6-6 to TRBJ1-2, with D possibly TRBD1 on 5 matching bases. Germline V gene lookup returns CDR1 MNHNY and CDR2 SVGAGI (reference sequence). The CDR3 sequence is 15 residues long. Trimming cost V 6 bases and J 2 bases, with 16 bases left between them.

Regarding this clonotype: With a much larger clone just one base away, this may be a read error. The chain links TRBV13 to TRBJ2-7; D is uncertain. From germline, CDR1 is PRHDT and CDR2 FYEKMQ (reference sequence). The CDR3 is 13 residues long. The CDR3 DNA reads as TGTGTCAGCAGCTTAGGGCCTAACTACGAGCAGTACTTC. Amino acid sequence: CVSSLGPNYEQYF.

V gene TRBV14 combines with J gene TRBJ1-1; D ambiguous. CDR1 and CDR2 from the germline V gene are SGHDN and FVKESK. The CDR3 is 16 residues long. V lost 0 bases and J 8 bases, leaving 19 bases between the germline ends. The CDR3 loop is CASSQDILPSMREAFF. CDR3 sequence (DNA): TGTGCCAGCAGCCAAGATATCCTCCCCAGTATGAGGGAAGCTTTCTTT.

The chain joins TRBV5-6 to TRBJ2-1, with D perhaps assigned TRBD1 or TRBD2 (5 bases each). Germline V gives CDR1 SGHDT, CDR2 YYEEEE. CDR3 length: 12 amino acids. Trimming left V 3 bases short and J 9 bases short, with 10 bases between. Here the CDR3 DNA reads TGTGCCAGCAGCTCGGGACCCCTTGAGCAGTTCTTC. Translation: CASSSGPLEQFF.

V gene TRBV4-2 combines with J gene TRBJ2-3, with 11 bases fitting TRBD2. Unmatched junction bases numbered 10, after V lost 0 bases and J lost 2 bases. The CDR3 totals 19 residues. CDR1 and CDR2 from the germline V gene are LGHNA and YNFKEQ. The CDR3 spells CASSQDLGLAGIHTDTQYF. The CDR3 DNA is TGTGCCAGCAGCCAAGACCTCGGACTAGCGGGCATCCACACAGATACGCAGTATTTT.

This clonotype was observed a handful of times. The chain employs TRBV20-1 and TRBJ2-3, with TRBD2 identical over 9 bases. The CDR3 contains 14 residues. CDR1 and CDR2 (germline): DFQATT, SNEGSKA (reference sequence). V was clipped by 0 bases and J by 7 bases; unmatched bases: 5. CDR3 sequence reads: CSAREAGGPHTQYF. In nucleotides, the CDR3 is TGCAGTGCTAGAGAGGCGGGGGGGCCACATACGCAGTATTTT.

This clonotype was observed a few times. The chain links TRBV9 to TRBJ2-1, with 7 positions matching TRBD2. Trimming took 4 bases from V and 1 from J; bases not matched to a gene: 14. Germline V gene sequence: CDR1 SGDLS, CDR2 YYNGEE. This CDR3 comprises 18 residues. The CDR3 protein is CASSSSLAGEESYNEQFF. In DNA form, the CDR3 reads TGTGCCAGCAGCTCTAGCTTGGCGGGAGAGGAGTCCTACAATGAGCAGTTCTTC.

The rearrangement links TRBV20-1 to TRBJ2-7; 10 bases are shared with TRBD1. V trimming: 1 base; J trimming: 5 bases; junction bases outside the gene matches: 8. This CDR3 contains 15 residues. CDR1 DFQATT and CDR2 SNEGSKA come from the germline V gene (reference sequence). CDR3: CSARGWDRGDDEQYF. CDR3 in DNA: TGCAGTGCTAGAGGTTGGGACAGGGGCGACGACGAGCAGTACTTC.

V and J are TRBV13 and TRBJ2-3, with TRBD2 matching 13 bases. J gave up 10 bases and V 4 bases, and 8 bases lay outside the gene matches. Germline V gene sequence: CDR1 PRHDT, CDR2 FYEKMQ (reference sequence). The CDR3 contains 15 residues. The CDR3 protein is CASSSTSGGPEAQYF. CDR3 bases: TGTGCCAGCAGCTCGACTAGCGGGGGGCCCGAGGCGCAGTATTTT.

This clonotype came up a few times. The CDR3 spells CASSVSRTIQYF. The CDR3 DNA reads TGTGCCAGCTCGGTTTCCCGGACTATCCAGTACTTC. The chain carries TRBV28 and TRBJ2-5, with a weak D call TRBD2 (6 bases). This CDR3 is built from 12 residues. The V end was cut by 8 bases, the J end by 10 bases, with 17 bases between. Germline V gives CDR1 MDHEN, CDR2 SYDVKM. Drawing the rest from reference TRBV28 and TRBJ2-5, the complete variable domain is DVKVTQSSRYLVKRTGEKVFLECVQDMDHENMFWYRQDPGLGLRLIYFSYDVKMKEKGDIPEGYSVSREKKERFSLILESASTNQTSMYLCASSVSRTIQYFGPGTRLLVL.

The chain employs TRBV4-2 and TRBJ1-4; D gene uncertain. Germline V gene data show CDR1 as LGHNA and CDR2 as YNFKEQ. V lost 0 bases to trimming and J lost 0 bases, with 8 bases between them. There are 16 residues in the CDR3. Here the CDR3 DNA reads TGTGCCAGCAGCCAAGATCTGGGATCAACTAATGAAAAACTGTTTTTT. It yields the protein CASSQDLGSTNEKLFF.

This clonotype has a count of ten or more. V usage is TRBV11-2 and J usage is TRBJ2-7; 11 bases agree with TRBD1. Germline CDR1 reads SGHAT; CDR2 reads FQNNGV. V lost 3 bases to trimming and J lost 4 bases; unmatched junction nucleotides: 5. This CDR3 is 15 amino acids long. CDR3 nucleotide sequence: TGTGCCAGCAGCTTCGGGGGACAGGGGGGTTACGAGCAGTACTTC. It is translated as CASSFGGQGGYEQYF.

Comments on this clonotype: Germline is not matched at one junction end, which may reflect a read error. The chain joins TRBV5-1 to TRBJ2-7, with TRBD1 matching over 7 bases. This CDR3 region has 13 residues. CDR1 and CDR2 (germline): SGHRS, YFSETQ. In DNA, the CDR3 is TGTGCCAGCAGTTTGACAGGGTTCAACGAGCAGTACTTC. As protein: CASSLTGFNEQYF.

The chain carries TRBV12-3 or TRBV12-4 and TRBJ2-6, with 9 bases fitting TRBD1. There are 17 residues in the CDR3. V trimming: 3 bases; J trimming: 0 bases; junction bases outside the gene matches: 3. The CDR3 region is CASSLRTGVSGANVLTF. The DNA of the CDR3 is TGTGCCAGCAGTTTGAGGACAGGGGTCTCTGGGGCCAACGTCCTGACTTTC.

In its sample, this clonotype was seen a few times. This chain links TRBV5-1 with TRBJ1-4; TRBD1 aligns across 10 bases. The length of the CDR3 is 17 residues. The germline V gene has CDR1 SGHRS and CDR2 YFSETQ. Unmatched junction bases numbered 7, after V lost 3 bases and J lost 2 bases. The CDR3 protein is CASSSSGQGTTNEKLFF. The CDR3 coding sequence is TGCGCCAGCAGCTCATCGGGACAGGGGACGACTAATGAAAAACTGTTTTTT.

The V and J genes are TRBV7-8 and TRBJ2-4; D is perhaps TRBD1 or TRBD2 (5 bases each). The J call is uncertain, as TRBJ2-7 better fits the DNA end. This CDR3 is built from 14 residues. Per the germline V gene, CDR1 is SGHVS and CDR2 is FQNEAQ. The CDR3 spells CASSPSGQNYEQYF. DNA for the CDR3: TGTGCCAGCAGCCCCTCGGGGCAGAACTACGAGCAGTACTTC.

The chain has TRBV27 and TRBJ2-1; 7 bases line up with TRBD2. The CDR3 is made up of 15 amino acids. J gave up 6 bases and V 6 bases, and 11 bases lay outside the gene matches. Looked up from germline, CDR1 is MNHEY and CDR2 is SMNVEV (reference sequence). CDR3 nucleotides: TGTGCCAGCAGGCTAGGGACGGGGGGACTCAATGAGCAGTTCTTC. This sequence encodes CASRLGTGGLNEQFF.

This clonotype was seen more than once but under ten times. This chain links TRBV15 with TRBJ1-2; perhaps TRBD1 as D (6 bases). This CDR3 has 15 residues. Germline V lookup: CDR1 LNHNV, CDR2 YYDKDF (reference sequence). V was shortened by 0 bases and J by 2 bases, with 10 bases between the two germline ends. The CDR3 DNA sequence: TGTGCCACCAGCAGAGAATTAGGACAGAACTATGGCTACACCTTC. Amino acid sequence: CATSRELGQNYGYTF.

This clonotype was counted between two and nine times. CDR3 DNA: TGTGCCAGCAGCCCTCGTCGACAGGGCACCGAGACCCAGTACTTC. It codes for CASSPRRQGTETQYF. The chain couples TRBV11-2 to TRBJ2-5, with 7 nucleotides matching TRBD1. The V gene's germline CDR1 is SGHAT and CDR2 FQNNGV. CDR3 length equals 15 residues. V trimming: 5 bases; J trimming: 5 bases; junction bases outside the gene matches: 11.

This rearrangement joins TRBV12-3 or TRBV12-4 to TRBJ2-5; D uncertain. V lost 3 bases, J lost 6 bases, and 11 bases lay in between. CDR3 length: 13 amino acids. CDR3 amino acids: CASSLEIWKTQYF. In nucleotides, the CDR3 is TGTGCCAGCAGTTTGGAGATTTGGAAGACCCAGTACTTC.

The chain recombines TRBV9 with TRBJ2-7; 7 bases map to TRBD1. The length of the CDR3 is 14 residues. The V gene's germline CDR1 is SGDLS and CDR2 YYNGEE. The junction had 4 bases not matched to a gene; V was cut back by 2 bases and J by 2 bases. CDR3 loop: CASSVETGTYEQYF. Written as DNA, the CDR3 is TGTGCCAGCAGCGTCGAGACAGGGACCTACGAGCAGTACTTC.

This chain connects TRBV12-3 or TRBV12-4 to TRBJ2-1; D possibly matches TRBD1 or TRBD2 (6 bases each). CDR3 length: 16 amino acids. The germline V and J ends were trimmed by 0 bases and 4 bases, with 13 bases remaining between them. The CDR3 protein is CASSLARGRLYNEQFF. The CDR3 DNA reads as TGTGCCAGCAGTTTAGCCCGGGGGCGGCTGTACAATGAGCAGTTCTTC.

This clonotype was picked up a small number of times. The rearrangement uses TRBV6-1 and TRBJ2-3; D is uncertain. The germline V gene has CDR1 MNHNS and CDR2 SASEGT. V shed 6 bases and J shed 2 bases, with 15 bases lying between them. CDR3 size: 15 residues. The CDR3 nucleotides are TGTGCCAGCAGCCGCGCGGTAGCCCTCACAGATACGCAGTATTTT. It yields the protein CASSRAVALTDTQYF.

This clonotype was seen a handful of times. The chain's CDR3 is CASSQDRGLAGGQETQYF. The CDR3 coding sequence is TGCGCCAGCAGCCAAGACCGTGGACTAGCGGGGGGACAAGAGACCCAGTACTTC. V and J are TRBV4-1 and TRBJ2-5, with 14 bases aligning to TRBD2. The V gene's germline CDR1 is MGHRA and CDR2 YSYEKL. J lost 2 bases, V lost 0 bases, and 5 bases had no gene match. The CDR3 has 18 amino acids.